The source of this T cell receptor (beta chain) is a study of human T cells and chemical hapten exposure. Looking at the study overall: Predominantly women, the patients had alopecia areata, totalis or universalis.

Regarding time point: pre-sensitization, week 0. Stated treatment: therapeutic diphenylcyclopropenone sensitization with weekly scalp DPC. As to this clonotype: The antigen remains undetermined.

V lost 3 bases and J 11 bases, leaving 16 bases between the germline ends. Germline CDR1 reads DFQATT; CDR2 reads SNEGSKA (reference sequence). This CDR3 contains 12 residues. Findings and caveats of the study: In comparison with controls, expanded TCRs gave rise to a significantly larger number of large CDR3 similarity clusters.

TCRdb analysed the RACE reads with MiXCR anew, one entry per CDR3 protein. The table includes around 380,000 distinct CDR3 sequences, 4.5% to 7% detected once. The sequencing here drew on whole blood, taken in connection with sensitization to the hapten diphenylcyclopropenone (DPC). The TCR was taken from a woman under 30 with alopecia areata. Some clones in this sample may be carry-over from other donors' samples. V is TRBV20-1 and J is TRBJ1-1; D gene ambiguous. This CDR3 reads CSARFLTELAFF. CDR3 coding DNA: TGCAGTGCTAGGTTCCTCACCGAACTGGCTTTCTTT.